The 22 T cell receptor beta chains below all came from one sample that was sequenced in a study of blood T cell repertoires in COVID-19. Assay: immunoSEQ multiplex PCR; the TCRdb copy retains only in-frame clones and omits some. The table records around 380,000 clones, around 87% of them present only once. Material: PBMCs or T cells enriched from blood (not recorded which). The receptors stem from a young man who had recovered from COVID-19.

The chain recombines TRBV10-3 with TRBJ2-3; the D is unclear. Trimming cost V 0 bases and J 6 bases, with 13 bases left between them. The CDR3 totals 15 residues. Germline CDR1 and CDR2: ENHRY and SYGVKD. The CDR3 loop is CAISESARFKDTQYF. In DNA form, the CDR3 reads TGTGCCATCAGTGAGTCGGCCAGGTTCAAGGATACGCAGTATTTT.

The chain links TRBV9 to TRBJ1-2, with 7 bases lining up with TRBD1. The CDR3 covers 13 residues. Germline trimming cut 3 bases from V and 5 bases from J; bases unmatched to any gene: 4. From germline, CDR1 is SGDLS and CDR2 YYNGEE. The CDR3 region is CASSEGQWYGYTF. The CDR3 DNA follows: TGTGCCAGCAGCGAGGGACAGTGGTATGGCTACACCTTC.

The chain joins TRBV4-2 to TRBJ2-1; 12 bases are shared with TRBD2. Germline CDR1 and CDR2: LGHNA and YNFKEQ. This CDR3 has 17 amino acids. The junction had 14 bases not matched to a gene; V was cut back by 4 bases and J by 10 bases. The CDR3 loop reads CASSRDLAGGPLTEQFF. The CDR3 DNA reads TGTGCCAGCAGCCGCGATCTAGCGGGGGGGCCCTTAACAGAGCAGTTCTTC.

The V call is TRBV3-1 (or the pseudogene TRBV3-2), the J call TRBJ2-7; D is perhaps TRBD2 (5 bases). V dropped 8 bases and J dropped 6 bases, with 14 bases sitting between them. Germline values: CDR1 LGHDT, CDR2 YNNKEL (reference sequence). The CDR3 sequence is 12 residues long. The CDR3 here is CASSGEWGEQYF. The CDR3 bases are TGTGCCAGCTCCGGGGAGTGGGGCGAGCAGTACTTC.

This clone was seen only a few times. This rearrangement joins TRBV4-1 to TRBJ2-3; D is perhaps TRBD1 (5 bases). The V end lost 4 bases, the J end lost 9 bases, and 20 bases lay between the germline ends. CDR1 is MGHRA and CDR2 is YSYEKL in the germline V gene. This CDR3 has 15 residues. In DNA form, the CDR3 reads TGCGCCAGCAGCCCCGGACAACTCACCCAAGGGACGCAGTATTTT. Translating gives CASSPGQLTQGTQYF.

The V call is TRBV10-1, the J call TRBJ2-3; D is perhaps TRBD2 (6 bases). V was pared by 6 bases and J by 0 bases, with 7 bases between. The CDR3 consists of 13 residues. Germline V gene lookup returns CDR1 WNHNN and CDR2 SYGVQD (reference sequence). CDR3 residues: CASRGGSTDTQYF. The DNA of the CDR3 is TGCGCCAGCAGGGGAGGCAGCACAGATACGCAGTATTTT.

V is TRBV19 and J is TRBJ1-5; D ambiguous. Trimming left V 10 bases short and J 11 bases short, with 18 bases between. The CDR3 loop spans 12 amino acids. Germline-derived CDR1 and CDR2 are LNHDA and SQIVND (reference sequence). The CDR3 DNA sequence: TGTGCCACAAAGATAGGCCCGGAGGCCCAGCATTTT. Residues: CATKIGPEAQHF.

This chain uses TRBV24-1 with TRBJ1-2; a possible D gene is TRBD1 (6 bases). Germline V gene lookup returns CDR1 KGHDR and CDR2 SFDVKD. This CDR3 is 14 amino acids long. V lost 4 bases and J 8 bases, leaving 16 bases between the germline ends. The chain's CDR3 is CATSDGGGRAGYTF. For the CDR3, the DNA is TGTGCCACCAGTGACGGGGGGGGCCGGGCCGGCTACACCTTC.

This clone has more than one count but fewer than ten. This chain links TRBV6-5 with TRBJ1-4; D gene ambiguous. Deletions cut 0 bases from V and 8 bases from J, with 13 bases between. This CDR3 region has 15 residues. Looked up from germline, CDR1 is MNHEY and CDR2 is SVGAGI. The CDR3 DNA sequence: TGTGCCAGCAGTTACTCGGGCAACTCGGGGGAAAAACTGTTTTTT. Translation gives CASSYSGNSGEKLFF.

This clone occurred once. The chain has TRBV9 and TRBJ1-1; 10 bases are a match to TRBD1. V gave up 3 bases and J gave up 4 bases; unmatched junction bases: 3. The CDR3 is made up of 14 amino acids. Germline V lookup: CDR1 SGDLS, CDR2 YYNGEE. CDR3 nucleotides: TGTGCCAGCAGCGCCCGACAGGGGGCCACTGAAGCTTTCTTT. Protein sequence: CASSARQGATEAFF. Variable domain in full (rest from reference TRBV9 and TRBJ1-1): DSGVTQTPKHLITATGQRVTLRCSPRSGDLSVYWYQQSLDQGLQFLIQYYNGEERAKGNILERFSAQQFPDLHSELNLSSLELGDSALYFCASSARQGATEAFFGQGTRLTVV.

This clone was detected once. This chain joins TRBV7-8 and TRBJ2-7; D gene unclear. V lost 5 bases and J lost 0, with 17 bases in between. The germline V gene encodes CDR1 SGHVS and CDR2 FQNEAQ. The CDR3 extends over 16 amino acids. The chain's CDR3 is CASSPTPGLSSYEQYF. For the CDR3, the DNA is TGTGCCAGCAGCCCAACGCCGGGTCTCAGCTCCTACGAGCAGTACTTC.

This clone was seen once. This chain uses TRBV10-1 with TRBJ1-1; D is possibly TRBD1 (6 bases). The CDR3 loop spans 15 amino acids. Germline CDR1 WNHNN, CDR2 SYGVQD (reference sequence). V was shortened by 5 bases and J by 6 bases, with 19 bases between the two germline ends. CDR3 protein: CASSNRAGGGAEAFF. Written as DNA, the CDR3 is TGCGCCAGCAGTAACAGGGCCGGCGGAGGCGCTGAAGCTTTCTTT.

The J gene is TRBJ1-2, the V gene TRBV18, with D uncertain. V was trimmed by 2 bases and J by 2 bases, leaving 6 bases between them. Germline CDR1 reads KGHSH; CDR2 reads LQKENI. The CDR3 extends over 13 amino acids. The DNA for the CDR3 is TGTGCCAGCTCACCAGGCGGGAACTATGGCTACACCTTC. This encodes CASSPGGNYGYTF.

This chain joins TRBV19 and TRBJ2-7, with D possibly matching TRBD1 (5 bases). Per germline, CDR1 LNHDA and CDR2 SQIVND (reference sequence). The CDR3 runs 16 residues. The V end lost 5 bases, the J end lost 0 bases, and 17 bases lay between the germline ends. The DNA of the CDR3 is TGTGCCAGTAGTGGTGTATGGGGCCAATACTCCTACGAGCAGTACTTC. It encodes CASSGVWGQYSYEQYF.

V gene TRBV10-1 combines with J gene TRBJ2-3, with 7 bases aligning to TRBD2. V shed 8 bases, J shed 4 bases, and the junction held 3 bases outside the gene matches. Germline lookup yields CDR1 WNHNN and CDR2 SYGVQD (reference sequence). CDR3 length equals 12 residues. The DNA for the CDR3 is TGCGCCAGCGGGGGGGAAGCAGATACGCAGTATTTT. The encoded protein is CASGGEADTQYF.

The chain is built from TRBV27 and TRBJ1-4; tentative D call: TRBD1 (6 bases). Trimming removed 6 bases at V and 5 bases at J, with 16 bases between. Germline V CDR1 and CDR2: MNHEY, SMNVEV (reference sequence). This CDR3 has 15 amino acids. Here the CDR3 reads CASRHTGQLNEKLFF. The CDR3 region has the DNA TGTGCCAGCAGACACACAGGACAGCTAAATGAAAAACTGTTTTTT.

V usage is TRBV6-1 and J usage is TRBJ2-5, with D uncertain. CDR3 length equals 15 residues. The V end lost 3 bases, the J end lost 1 base, and 12 bases lay between the germline ends. CDR1 and CDR2 (germline): MNHNS, SASEGT. This CDR3 reads CASSDMAGSQETQYF. In nucleotides, the CDR3 is TGTGCCAGCAGTGATATGGCAGGCTCCCAAGAGACCCAGTACTTC.

Concerning this clone itself: One end of the junction varies from germline; a read error may be responsible. The V call is TRBV6-6, the J call TRBJ1-3; 7 nucleotides agree with TRBD1. The CDR3 extends over 16 amino acids. CDR1 is MNHNY, CDR2 SVGAGI, per germline (reference sequence). The DNA for the CDR3 is TGTGCCAGCAGTTACAGAACAGGGGACCCTGGAAGCACCATATATTTT. Protein product: CASSYRTGDPGSTIYF.

In the case of this clone: A junction end diverges from the germline sequence, so it may reflect a read error. V gene TRBV12-5 combines with J gene TRBJ1-1; D unresolved. The CDR3 totals 10 residues. Germline CDR1 reads LGHNT; CDR2 reads FRNRAP. CDR3 sequence: CASGLVRVDF. The CDR3 coding sequence is TGTGCTAGTGGTTTGGTACGGGTCGACTTT.

The rearrangement uses TRBV11-2 and TRBJ1-3; tentatively, D is TRBD1 (6 bases). The CDR3 is 13 amino acids. Trimming shortened V by 6 bases and J by 6 bases, and 12 bases separated the two germline ends. CDR1 is SGHAT and CDR2 is FQNNGV in the germline V gene. The CDR3 region has the DNA TGTGCCAGCAGACCCCGGGGGGCAAACACCATATATTTT. Its protein is CASRPRGANTIYF.

The chain links TRBV9 to TRBJ2-7; D possibly corresponds to TRBD2 (6 bases). The CDR3 consists of 14 residues. CDR1 and CDR2 (germline): SGDLS, YYNGEE. V lost 0 bases and J lost 2, with 9 bases in between. CDR3 region: CASSVVRGTYEQYF. DNA for the CDR3: TGTGCCAGCAGCGTAGTCCGGGGGACCTACGAGCAGTACTTC.

J is TRBJ1-1 and V is TRBV15; maybe TRBD1 (5 bases). V lost 3 bases and J 3 bases, leaving 11 bases between the germline ends. This CDR3 region has 14 residues. The germline V gene has CDR1 LNHNV and CDR2 YYDKDF (reference sequence). CDR3 in amino acids: CATSSRRGYTEAFF. The CDR3 DNA reads TGTGCCACCAGCAGTCGACGGGGGTACACTGAAGCTTTCTTT. Filled out from reference TRBV15 and TRBJ1-1, the complete variable domain reads DAMVIQNPRYQVTQFGKPVTLSCSQTLNHNVMYWYQQKSSQAPKLLFHYYDKDFNNEADTPDNFQSRRPNTSFCFLDIRSPGLGDTAMYLCATSSRRGYTEAFFGQGTRLTVV.